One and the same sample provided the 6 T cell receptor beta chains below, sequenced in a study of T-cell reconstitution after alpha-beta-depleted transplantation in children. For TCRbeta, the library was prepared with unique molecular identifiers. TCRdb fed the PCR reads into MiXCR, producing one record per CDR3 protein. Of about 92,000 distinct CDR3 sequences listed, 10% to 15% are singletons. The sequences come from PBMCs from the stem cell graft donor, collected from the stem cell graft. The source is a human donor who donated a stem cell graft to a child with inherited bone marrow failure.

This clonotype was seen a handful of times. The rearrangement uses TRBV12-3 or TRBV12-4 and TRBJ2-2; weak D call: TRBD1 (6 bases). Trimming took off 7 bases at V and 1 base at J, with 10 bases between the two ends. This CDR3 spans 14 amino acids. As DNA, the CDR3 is TGTGCCAGCAAGCCGGGACAGAACACCGGGGAGCTGTTTTTT. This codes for CASKPGQNTGELFF.

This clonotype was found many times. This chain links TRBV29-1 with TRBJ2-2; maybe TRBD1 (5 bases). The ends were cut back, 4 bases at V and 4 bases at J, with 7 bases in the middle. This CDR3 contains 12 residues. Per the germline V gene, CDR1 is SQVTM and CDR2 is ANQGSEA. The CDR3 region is CSVARATGELFF. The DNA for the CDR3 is TGCAGCGTTGCCAGGGCCACCGGGGAGCTGTTTTTT.

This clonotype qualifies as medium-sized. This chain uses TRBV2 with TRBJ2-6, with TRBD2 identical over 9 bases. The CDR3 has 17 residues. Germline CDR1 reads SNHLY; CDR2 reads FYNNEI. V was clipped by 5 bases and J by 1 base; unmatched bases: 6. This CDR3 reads CASSKLAGTSGANVLTF. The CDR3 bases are TGTGCCAGCAGTAAACTAGCGGGTACTTCTGGGGCCAACGTCCTGACTTTC.

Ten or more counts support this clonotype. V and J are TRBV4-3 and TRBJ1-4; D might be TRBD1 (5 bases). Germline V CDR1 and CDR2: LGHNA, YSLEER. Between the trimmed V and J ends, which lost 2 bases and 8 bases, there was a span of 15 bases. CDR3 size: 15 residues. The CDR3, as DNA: TGCGCCAGCAGCCAATATCCCGGGACGGGGGAAAAACTGTTTTTT. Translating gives CASSQYPGTGEKLFF.

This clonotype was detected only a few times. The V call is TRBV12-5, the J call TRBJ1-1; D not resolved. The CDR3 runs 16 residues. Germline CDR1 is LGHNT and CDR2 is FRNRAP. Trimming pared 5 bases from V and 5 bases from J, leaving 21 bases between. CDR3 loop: CASGPSRLVRKTEAFF. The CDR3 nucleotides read TGTGCTAGTGGTCCCTCACGTCTGGTCAGGAAAACTGAAGCTTTCTTT.

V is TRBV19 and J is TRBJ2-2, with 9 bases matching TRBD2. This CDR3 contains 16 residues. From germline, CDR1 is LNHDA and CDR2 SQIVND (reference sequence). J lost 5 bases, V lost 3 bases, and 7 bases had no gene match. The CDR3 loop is CASSMFSGGWTGELFF. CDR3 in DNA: TGTGCCAGTAGTATGTTTAGCGGGGGTTGGACCGGGGAGCTGTTTTTT.